This is a list of T cell receptor beta chains from one sample in a study of blood T cell repertoires in COVID-19. Data came from immunoSEQ multiplex PCR; TCRdb stores just in-frame clones and leaves some out. This table holds 95,000 to 150,000 clones, about 80% found once. The sample consisted of peripheral blood. These receptors all come from a human donor in a cohort sampled during active COVID-19. Both conserved end residues are part of each CDR3. D genes are given only for firm matches. Where a row states a size, it is once, few, many or the class of an expanded clone; other rows omit it.

clone size | CDR3 length | J gene | D gene | V gene | CDR3 protein | CDR3 DNA
- | 15 | TRBJ1-5 | - | TRBV5-6 | CASSLPGPGNQPQHF | TGTGCCAGCAGCTTGCCAGGGCCGGGCAATCAGCCCCAGCATTTT
few | 15 | TRBJ2-1 | - | TRBV28 | CASSPGGFSYNEQFF | TGTGCCAGCAGTCCCGGGGGTTTTTCGTACAATGAGCAGTTCTTC
- | 15 | TRBJ1-4 | - | TRBV7-6 | CASSAGRQVLEKLFF | TGTGCCAGCAGCGCCGGAAGACAGGTTCTTGAAAAACTGTTTTTT
- | 15 | TRBJ2-1 | TRBD1 | TRBV19 | CASMTGGAVANEQFF | TGTGCCAGTATGACAGGGGGCGCTGTGGCCAATGAGCAGTTCTTC
- | 18 | TRBJ2-1 | TRBD2 | TRBV7-2 | CASSLFLRLAGGSNEQFF | TGTGCCAGCAGCTTATTCCTGCGACTAGCGGGAGGTTCCAATGAGCAGTTCTTC
- | 15 | TRBJ2-7 | TRBD2 | TRBV10-2 | CASSEGVAGVSEQYF | TGCGCCAGCAGTGAGGGGGTAGCGGGAGTCTCCGAGCAGTACTTC
few | 16 | TRBJ2-3 | TRBD2 | TRBV7-9 | CASSLDLAGTTDTQYF | TGTGCCAGCAGCTTAGACCTAGCGGGGACCACAGATACGCAGTATTTT
- | 14 | TRBJ1-1 | - | TRBV7-2 | CASSSRPGNTEAFF | TGTGCCAGCAGCTCCCGCCCAGGGAACACTGAAGCTTTCTTT
- | 16 | TRBJ2-2 | - | TRBV5-1 | CASSLEARGNTGELFF | TGCGCCAGCAGCTTGGAGGCGCGGGGCAACACCGGGGAGCTGTTTTTT
once | 12 | TRBJ2-5 | - | TRBV2 | CASRDLKETQYF | TGTGCCAGCCGGGACTTGAAAGAGACCCAGTACTTC
- | 15 | TRBJ2-5 | - | TRBV24-1 | CATSDSARAEETQYF | TGTGCCACCAGTGATTCCGCGAGAGCTGAAGAGACCCAGTACTTC
- | 14 | TRBJ2-2 | TRBD1 | TRBV7-9 | CASSLQGADGELFF | TGTGCCAGCAGCTTACAGGGGGCGGACGGGGAGCTGTTTTTT
- | 13 | TRBJ1-2 | - | TRBV28 | CASRPRGGYGYTF | TGTGCCAGCAGGCCAAGAGGCGGGTATGGCTACACCTTC
- | 16 | TRBJ2-1 | - | TRBV7-6 | CASSSPFTGRGNEQFF | TGTGCCAGCAGCTCACCATTTACAGGGAGGGGCAATGAGCAGTTCTTC
once | 13 | TRBJ1-1 | - | TRBV5-1 | CASMRTANTEAFF | TGCGCCAGCATGCGGACAGCGAACACTGAAGCTTTCTTT
- | 14 | TRBJ1-1 | TRBD1 | TRBV29-1 | CSVGSRQGKTEAFF | TGCAGCGTTGGGTCTCGACAGGGGAAAACTGAAGCTTTCTTT
- | 15 | TRBJ1-6 | - | TRBV27 | CASSYRITYNSPLHF | TGTGCCAGCAGTTACAGGATAACCTATAATTCACCCCTCCACTTT
- | 17 | TRBJ2-5 | - | TRBV5-1 | CASSLWVSGPQQETQYF | TGCGCCAGCAGCTTGTGGGTCAGCGGCCCCCAACAAGAGACCCAGTACTTC
- | 12 | TRBJ1-1 | - | TRBV6-5 | CASTRGTTEAFF | TGTGCCAGCACCAGGGGAACCACTGAAGCTTTCTTT
once | 17 | TRBJ2-3 | - | TRBV4-2 | CASSQEGTRRTIDTQYF | TGTGCCAGCAGCCAAGAGGGGACACGAAGGACCATAGATACGCAGTATTTT
- | 13 | TRBJ2-6 | - | TRBV3-1/TRBV3-2 | CASSLIGANVLTF | TGTGCCAGCAGCCTTATTGGGGCCAACGTCCTGACTTTC
- | 13 | TRBJ2-5 | - | TRBV30 | CAWSRGRQETQYF | TGTGCCTGGAGTAGGGGAAGGCAAGAGACCCAGTACTTC
- | 12 | TRBJ2-7 | - | TRBV5-1 | CASSLLGDEQYF | TGCGCCAGCAGCTTGCTAGGGGACGAGCAGTACTTC
- | 12 | TRBJ2-1 | - | TRBV11-1 | CASGHLIGEQFF | TGTGCCAGCGGACACCTAATTGGTGAGCAGTTCTTC
- | 17 | TRBJ2-2 | TRBD2 | TRBV14 | CASSHVGLAGNTGELFF | TGTGCCAGCAGCCACGTGGGACTAGCGGGTAACACCGGGGAGCTGTTTTTT
- | 15 | TRBJ2-2 | - | TRBV18 | CASSLQTTNTGELFF | TGTGCCAGCTCACTTCAGACTACGAACACCGGGGAGCTGTTTTTT
- | 16 | TRBJ2-3 | - | TRBV7-3 | CASSFLGGASTDTQYF | TGTGCCAGCAGCTTTCTTGGGGGGGCTAGCACAGATACGCAGTATTTT
once | 16 | TRBJ2-7 | TRBD2 | TRBV7-2 | CASSLGLAGVSYEQYF | TGTGCCAGCAGCTTAGGACTAGCGGGGGTCTCCTACGAGCAGTACTTC
- | 16 | TRBJ1-5 | TRBD1 | TRBV7-8 | CASSIDPGQLNQPQHF | TGTGCCAGCAGCATTGATCCGGGACAGCTAAATCAGCCCCAGCATTTT
- | 14 | TRBJ2-7 | - | TRBV7-9 | CASSPTGPNYEQYF | TGTGCCAGCAGTCCCACAGGGCCCAACTACGAGCAGTACTTC
- | 16 | TRBJ2-1 | TRBD2 | TRBV28 | CASSGAPGGIYNEQFF | TGTGCCAGCAGTGGGGCCCCGGGAGGAATATACAATGAGCAGTTCTTC
- | 13 | TRBJ2-7 | - | TRBV28 | CASSFVVSHEQYF | TGTGCCAGCAGTTTTGTCGTCAGTCACGAGCAGTACTTC
- | 14 | TRBJ2-3 | - | TRBV5-6 | CASSPAQGADTQYF | TGTGCCAGCAGCCCGGCGCAGGGCGCAGATACGCAGTATTTT
once | 13 | TRBJ1-2 | TRBD1 | TRBV29-1 | CSVEMTGVDGYTF | TGCAGCGTTGAGATGACAGGGGTGGATGGCTACACCTTC
- | 13 | TRBJ1-1 | - | TRBV2 | CASKGEWNTEAFF | TGTGCCAGCAAGGGGGAGTGGAACACTGAAGCTTTCTTT
once | 15 | TRBJ1-2 | TRBD1 | TRBV24-1 | CATSDAGQHNYGYTF | TGTGCCACCAGTGATGCGGGACAGCATAACTATGGCTACACCTTC
- | 16 | TRBJ1-2 | - | TRBV19 | CASSIPGKVSDYGYTF | TGTGCCAGTAGTATACCAGGGAAAGTGAGTGACTATGGCTACACCTTC
- | 14 | TRBJ2-3 | TRBD1 | TRBV2 | CASRGTGGSDTQYF | TGTGCCAGCAGGGGGACAGGGGGCTCAGATACGCAGTATTTT
once | 15 | TRBJ2-5 | TRBD1 | TRBV5-4 | CASSRTTGGQETQYF | TGTGCCAGCAGCCGCACGACAGGGGGCCAAGAGACCCAGTACTTC
few | 17 | TRBJ2-5 | - | TRBV6-2/TRBV6-3 | CASSYRTADSIQETQYF | TGTGCCAGCAGTTACCGGACGGCTGACAGCATCCAAGAGACCCAGTACTTC
- | 13 | TRBJ1-2 | TRBD1 | TRBV5-6 | CASSGDRGRGYTF | TGTGCCAGCAGCGGGGACAGGGGTCGTGGCTACACCTTC
- | 17 | TRBJ2-7 | TRBD2 | TRBV11-2 | CASSPRGGTSGGYEQYF | TGTGCCAGCAGCCCCCGGGGGGGGACTAGCGGGGGTTACGAGCAGTACTTC
- | 13 | TRBJ1-2 | - | TRBV19 | CASSIPGPYGYTF | TGTGCCAGTAGTATCCCAGGGCCCTATGGCTACACCTTC
- | 15 | TRBJ2-2 | - | TRBV18 | CASSPDTSGTGELFF | TGTGCCAGCTCACCGGACACCTCGGGCACCGGGGAGCTGTTTTTT
- | 15 | TRBJ2-7 | TRBD2 | TRBV4-3 | CASSQGTSGYYEQYF | TGCGCCAGCAGCCAAGGGACTAGCGGTTACTACGAGCAGTACTTC
- | 13 | TRBJ2-1 | - | TRBV16 | CASSQSTGNEQFF | TGTGCCAGCAGCCAATCAACAGGTAATGAGCAGTTCTTC
- | 15 | TRBJ1-4 | - | TRBV3-1/TRBV3-2 | CASSPGGTTNEKLFF | TGTGCCAGCAGCCCAGGAGGGACAACTAATGAAAAACTGTTTTTT
- | 15 | TRBJ2-3 | - | TRBV5-5 | CASSVQTGSTDTQYF | TGTGCCAGCAGCGTTCAGACAGGTAGCACAGATACGCAGTATTTT
once | 13 | TRBJ2-7 | - | TRBV19 | CASSIQGTYEQYF | TGTGCCAGTAGTATACAGGGTACCTACGAGCAGTACTTC
few | 12 | TRBJ1-2 | - | TRBV11-2 | CASSSNIYGYTF | TGTGCCAGCAGCTCAAACATCTATGGCTACACCTTC
- | 10 | TRBJ1-1 | - | TRBV28 | CASSDSEAFF | TGTGCCAGCAGTGACAGTGAAGCTTTCTTT
- | 16 | TRBJ2-7 | TRBD2 | TRBV10-3 | CATRGAGGFSVYEQYF | TGTGCCACCCGGGGGGCGGGAGGCTTTTCGGTATACGAGCAGTACTTC
- | 16 | TRBJ2-1 | TRBD1 | TRBV27 | CASSALLGQGYNEQFF | TGTGCCAGCAGTGCTCTCTTGGGACAGGGTTACAATGAGCAGTTCTTC
- | 16 | TRBJ1-3 | - | TRBV7-6 | CASSLVVGRAGNTIYF | TGTGCCAGCAGCTTAGTGGTTGGCAGGGCGGGAAACACCATATATTTT